The 21 T cell receptor beta chains reported below all come from one sample, sequenced in a study of siplizumab effects on memory and regulatory T cells. Method: immunoSEQ multiplex PCR; TCRdb's copy keeps in-frame clones and lacks some. In the table there are about 63,000 clones, 75% to 90% of which are singletons. The source material was memory CD4+ T cells sorted from blood. The origin of the receptors is a human donor in good health.

CDR3: CASSILQGLQETQYF. CDR3 bases: TGTGCCAGCAGCATTCTACAGGGTCTCCAAGAGACCCAGTACTTC. V is TRBV11-2 and J is TRBJ2-5, with TRBD1 as a possible D gene (6 bases). V was clipped by 5 bases and J by 1 base, with 14 bases between them. Germline V gene sequence: CDR1 SGHAT, CDR2 FQNNGV. The CDR3 consists of 15 residues. Full variable domain (missing parts from reference TRBV11-2 and TRBJ2-5): EAGVAQSPRYKIIEKRQSVAFWCNPISGHATLYWYQQILGQGPKLLIQFQNNGVVDDSQLPKDRFSAERLKGVDSTLKIQPAKLEDSAVYLCASSILQGLQETQYFGPGTRLLVL.

The rearrangement uses TRBV2 and TRBJ1-5; the D gene is possibly TRBD1 (6 bases). V dropped 8 bases and J dropped 10 bases, with 15 bases sitting between them. Germline lookup yields CDR1 SNHLY and CDR2 FYNNEI. The CDR3 consists of 12 residues. The CDR3, as DNA: TGTGCCAGCCGCTATTTAGGGGGTCCCCAGCATTTT. The encoded protein is CASRYLGGPQHF.

The chain joins TRBV6-1 to TRBJ1-1; D is possibly TRBD1 (5 bases). The CDR3 runs to 13 residues. The V gene's germline CDR1 is MNHNS and CDR2 SASEGT. The V end was cut by 2 bases, the J end by 10 bases, with 14 bases between. The CDR3 region has the DNA TGTGCCAGCAGTGAATCGGGAGGGAGGGGAGCTTTCTTT. It specifies CASSESGGRGAFF.

The chain uses TRBV5-3 and TRBJ1-1; no clear D. TRBV5-3 is annotated as an ORF whose role is uncertain. The CDR3 extends over 21 amino acids. V lost 4 bases and J lost 1, with 32 bases in between. CDR3 coding DNA: TGTGCCAGAAGCACCTACCGGGAACCCCCGGTAAGGGTCCTTAGGAACACTGAAGCTTTCTTT. The encoded protein is CARSTYREPPVRVLRNTEAFF.

The V gene is TRBV5-1, the J gene TRBJ1-1, with TRBD1 matching 8 bases. The CDR3 length is 15 residues. In germline, CDR1 is SGHRS, CDR2 YFSETQ. V lost 4 bases to trimming and J lost 1 base; unmatched junction nucleotides: 6. CDR3 sequence: CASSDRGGGNTEAFF. The CDR3 bases are TGCGCCAGCAGCGACAGGGGAGGCGGGAACACTGAAGCTTTCTTT. The full variable domain, its missing parts supplied by reference TRBV5-1 and TRBJ1-1, is KAGVTQTPRYLIKTRGQQVTLSCSPISGHRSVSWYQQTPGQGLQFLFEYFSETQRNKGNFPGRFSGRQFSNSRSEMNVSTLELGDSALYLCASSDRGGGNTEAFFGQGTRLTVV.

This chain connects TRBV29-1 to TRBJ2-7, with D possibly being TRBD1 or TRBD2 (5 bases each). The CDR3 is made up of 13 amino acids. The germline V gene encodes CDR1 SQVTM and CDR2 ANQGSEA. V lost 7 bases and J 4 bases, leaving 17 bases between the germline ends. CDR3 in DNA: TGCAGCGGGGGGACGGCTACGGGGTACGAGCAGTACTTC. This gives the protein CSGGTATGYEQYF.

This clone was seen more than once but under ten times. This rearrangement joins TRBV30 to TRBJ1-2; D gene unclear. The CDR3 has 13 amino acids. Germline values: CDR1 GTSNPN, CDR2 SVGIG (reference sequence). Deletions cut 1 base from V and 14 bases from J, with 20 bases between. In DNA form, the CDR3 reads TGTGCCTGGAGTGGATCATTGAATGGGAGAGGAACCTTC. It translates to CAWSGSLNGRGTF.

This chain uses TRBV6-1 with TRBJ1-3, with D unclear. V lost 1 base to trimming and J lost 2 bases, with 9 bases between them. The CDR3 totals 15 residues. CDR1 is MNHNS, CDR2 SASEGT, per germline. This CDR3 reads CASSEGGFAGNTIYF. CDR3 bases: TGTGCCAGCAGTGAAGGGGGTTTCGCTGGAAACACCATATATTTT.

The genes are TRBV7-6 and TRBJ2-7; no clear D gene. This CDR3 has 14 residues. Between the trimmed V and J ends, which lost 4 bases and 1 base, there was a span of 11 bases. Germline lookup yields CDR1 SGHVS and CDR2 FNYEAQ. The CDR3 spells CASSSVGSSYEQYF. The CDR3 DNA is TGTGCCAGCAGCTCGGTGGGGTCGTCCTACGAGCAGTACTTC.

The chain links TRBV6-1 to TRBJ2-7; TRBD2 aligns across 8 bases. V was clipped by 6 bases and J by 4 bases; unmatched bases: 8. Per the germline V gene, CDR1 is MNHNS and CDR2 is SASEGT. CDR3 length equals 14 residues. DNA for the CDR3: TGTGCCAGCAGCCAAACGGGGGGGGCTTACGAGCAGTACTTC. Translated, it gives CASSQTGGAYEQYF.

The chain recombines TRBV15 with TRBJ2-7; 8 nucleotides line up with TRBD1. The V and J ends lost 5 bases and 0 bases, in that order; junction bases with no gene match: 6. This CDR3 region has 15 residues. CDR1 is LNHNV, CDR2 YYDKDF, per germline (reference sequence). The CDR3 DNA sequence: TGTGCCACCAGCGTAGACAGGGGTAGCTCCTACGAGCAGTACTTC. This gives the protein CATSVDRGSSYEQYF.

V and J are TRBV5-6 and TRBJ2-3; either TRBD1 or TRBD2 may supply D (5 bases each). The ends were cut back, 5 bases at V and 6 bases at J, with 19 bases in the middle. Germline CDR1 reads SGHDT; CDR2 reads YYEEEE. This CDR3 is 15 amino acids long. The CDR3 nucleotides are TGTGCCAGCAGTCTTGGGGGTTACCAAGGTGATACGCAGTATTTT. Protein product: CASSLGGYQGDTQYF.

A single count supports this clone. V gene TRBV19 combines with J gene TRBJ2-3; 14 nucleotides align to TRBD2. CDR3 length: 17 residues. CDR1 and CDR2 (germline): LNHDA, SQIVND (reference sequence). V trimming: 4 bases; J trimming: 2 bases; junction bases outside the gene matches: 5. The CDR3 DNA is TGTGCCAGTAGTACCGGGACTAGCGGGGGATACACAGATACGCAGTATTTT. Translation: CASSTGTSGGYTDTQYF.

The chain joins TRBV2 to TRBJ1-2; D gene unclear. Germline-derived CDR1 and CDR2 are SNHLY and FYNNEI. The V and J ends lost 1 base and 8 bases respectively, with 11 bases between them. CDR3 length: 13 amino acids. The CDR3 here is CASSEELIKGYTF. The DNA for the CDR3 is TGTGCCAGCAGTGAAGAGCTTATTAAGGGCTACACCTTC.

The chain employs TRBV13 and TRBJ2-3; possibly TRBD1 for D (6 bases). The CDR3 sequence is 16 residues long. The V end was cut by 4 bases, the J end by 5 bases, with 19 bases between. Germline V CDR1 and CDR2: PRHDT, FYEKMQ (reference sequence). This chain's CDR3 is CASSYGRTAILDTQYF. The CDR3 bases are TGTGCCAGCAGCTATGGCCGGACAGCCATTCTAGATACGCAGTATTTT.

This chain uses TRBV4-1 with TRBJ2-7, with 9 positions matching TRBD1. Germline V gives CDR1 MGHRA, CDR2 YSYEKL. V dropped 1 base and J dropped 1; count of bases not matched to a gene: 5. The CDR3 contains 16 residues. CDR3 amino acids: CASSQGRGQGSYEQYF. The DNA for the CDR3 is TGCGCCAGCAGCCAAGGTAGGGGACAGGGTTCCTACGAGCAGTACTTC.

This chain connects TRBV7-9 to TRBJ1-1, with D perhaps matching TRBD1 (6 bases). CDR3 size: 13 residues. The germline CDR1 and CDR2 sequences are SEHNR and FQNEAQ (reference sequence). Trimming stripped 2 bases from V and 5 bases from J, with 9 bases between. CDR3 in DNA: TGTGCCAGCAGCTTACAGGGGAGGACTGAAGCTTTCTTT. Its translation: CASSLQGRTEAFF.

The chain links TRBV27 to TRBJ1-1; no clear D gene. V shed 3 bases and J shed 1 base, with 3 bases lying between them. The CDR3 loop spans 12 amino acids. CDR1 is MNHEY, CDR2 SMNVEV, per germline (reference sequence). CDR3 in amino acids: CASSLGNTEAFF. In DNA form, the CDR3 reads TGTGCCAGCAGTTTGGGGAACACTGAAGCTTTCTTT.

This chain links TRBV5-1 with TRBJ1-4, with D perhaps TRBD1 (5 bases). CDR3 length: 15 residues. CDR1 SGHRS and CDR2 YFSETQ come from the germline V gene. With 0 bases removed from V and 3 bases from J, the gap between germline ends came to 9 bases. The CDR3 DNA reads as TGCGCCAGCAGCTTGGAGAGGGGTTCTAATGAAAAACTGTTTTTT. Translation gives CASSLERGSNEKLFF.

For this clone: This specimen includes other DNA sequences encoding the same CDR3. The chain couples TRBV6-1 to TRBJ1-2, with no clear D. The germline V and J ends were trimmed by 2 bases and 4 bases, with 5 bases remaining between them. This CDR3 spans 12 amino acids. Germline CDR1 and CDR2: MNHNS and SASEGT. The CDR3 spells CASSEITYGYTF. The CDR3 DNA is TGTGCCAGCAGTGAAATAACCTATGGCTACACCTTC.

V gene TRBV12-5 combines with J gene TRBJ2-5, with TRBD1 as a possible D gene (6 bases). Germline V lookup: CDR1 LGHNT, CDR2 FRNRAP. Trimming pared 7 bases from V and 7 bases from J, leaving 13 bases between. This CDR3 has 12 residues. CDR3 amino acids: CASALDRGTQYF. The CDR3 region has the DNA TGTGCTAGTGCCCTGGACAGAGGGACCCAGTACTTC.